Each of the 24 T cell receptor beta chains below was sequenced from the same sample in a study of CD8 T cells in Susac syndrome. Random-hexamer reverse transcription was applied to about 0.45 to 1 ug RNA. One entry per CDR3 protein, called by TCRdb with MiXCR from the immunoSEQ multiplex PCR reads. The repertoire holds about 300,000 distinct CDR3 sequences, with 85% as singletons. The sample comprised CD8+ T cells from PBMCs. These receptor sequences come from a human donor with multiple sclerosis.

The chain joins TRBV14 to TRBJ2-3; no clear D gene. The CDR3 length is 13 residues. With 7 bases removed from V and 8 bases from J, the gap between germline ends came to 16 bases. Germline CDR1 and CDR2: SGHDN and FVKESK. This CDR3 is CASNGVASATQYF. CDR3 bases: TGTGCCAGCAACGGCGTCGCCTCAGCTACGCAGTATTTT.

Comments on this clonotype: One end of the junction does not line up with germline, which may come from a read error. The chain joins TRBV27 to TRBJ1-1, with 11 bases aligning to TRBD1. The CDR3 covers 16 residues. Germline V CDR1 and CDR2: MNHEY, SMNVEV (reference sequence). CDR3 protein: CGSSPGQGAKWTEAFF. In DNA, the CDR3 is TGTGGCAGCAGTCCCGGACAGGGGGCGAAATGGACTGAAGCTTTCTTT.

The chain recombines TRBV7-9 with TRBJ2-1; D perhaps matches TRBD1 (6 bases). Trimming pared 1 base from V and 10 bases from J, leaving 11 bases between. Germline V gene sequence: CDR1 SEHNR, CDR2 FQNEAQ (reference sequence). This CDR3 is built from 13 residues. Here the CDR3 reads CASSLGTDSEQFF. The CDR3 coding sequence is TGTGCCAGCAGCTTAGGTACGGACAGCGAGCAGTTCTTC.

The chain links TRBV6-5 to TRBJ1-2, with TRBD1 identical over 8 bases. This CDR3 region has 13 residues. The germline V gene has CDR1 MNHEY and CDR2 SVGAGI. V dropped 6 bases and J dropped 8; count of bases not matched to a gene: 8. The CDR3 sequence: CASRTGQVGGYTF. CDR3 DNA: TGTGCCAGCAGAACGGGACAGGTTGGCGGCTACACCTTC.

Here the CDR3 DNA reads TGCAGCACCCCAGGGAGTCTGAACACTGAAGCTTTCTTT. It codes for CSTPGSLNTEAFF. The chain is built from TRBV29-1 and TRBJ1-1; D perhaps matches TRBD1 (5 bases). The CDR3 runs 13 residues. Trimming removed 8 bases from V and 0 bases from J, with 13 bases in between. Germline V CDR1 and CDR2: SQVTM, ANQGSEA.

This clonotype was observed once. CDR3 loop: CATLRGGGITDTQYF. In DNA, the CDR3 is TGTGCCACGCTCAGAGGTGGCGGGATAACAGATACGCAGTATTTT. The chain is built from TRBV15 and TRBJ2-3; D may be TRBD2 (6 bases). The V end was cut by 9 bases, the J end by 3 bases, with 19 bases between. The CDR3 is made up of 15 amino acids. Germline V gene sequence: CDR1 LNHNV, CDR2 YYDKDF (reference sequence).

The chain couples TRBV30 to TRBJ1-6; the match to TRBD1 covers 9 bases. The germline V gene encodes CDR1 GTSNPN and CDR2 SVGIG (reference sequence). With 1 base clipped from V and 7 bases from J, the junction kept 8 bases outside the gene matches. The CDR3 runs to 16 residues. CDR3 residues: CAWSGRTGVFNSPLHF. CDR3 in DNA: TGTGCCTGGAGTGGAAGGACAGGGGTTTTCAATTCACCCCTCCACTTT.

This clonotype was recorded a few times. The V gene is TRBV6-1, the J gene TRBJ2-7, with 8 bases fitting TRBD2. Germline CDR1 is MNHNS and CDR2 is SASEGT. The CDR3 covers 15 residues. After removal of 5 bases from V and 4 bases from J, the junction contained 10 bases not matched to a gene. CDR3 sequence: CASSPLSGSKYEQYF. The CDR3 DNA sequence: TGTGCCAGCAGTCCCCTCAGCGGGAGTAAATACGAGCAGTACTTC.

DNA of the CDR3: TGTGCCAGCAGCGTATTTTCAGACAATGAGCAGTTCTTC. Translated: CASSVFSDNEQFF. The V gene is TRBV9, the J gene TRBJ2-1; D is ambiguous. The CDR3 consists of 13 residues. Germline loops: CDR1 SGDLS, CDR2 YYNGEE. Trimming took off 1 base at V and 5 bases at J, with 7 bases between the two ends. Using reference TRBV9 and TRBJ2-1 for the parts outside the CDR3, the full variable domain is DSGVTQTPKHLITATGQRVTLRCSPRSGDLSVYWYQQSLDQGLQFLIQYYNGEERAKGNILERFSAQQFPDLHSELNLSSLELGDSALYFCASSVFSDNEQFFGPGTRLTVL.

The chain links TRBV6-2 or TRBV6-3 to TRBJ2-7; a weak D match, TRBD1 (6 bases). CDR1 is MNHEY and CDR2 is SVGEGT in the germline V gene. The CDR3 consists of 14 residues. V lost 7 bases and J 3 bases, leaving 16 bases between the germline ends. CDR3 sequence (DNA): TGTGCCAGCACAGGGGAAATCGATCACTACGAGCAGTACTTC. The encoded protein is CASTGEIDHYEQYF.

The genes are TRBV2 and TRBJ2-1; 9 positions match TRBD1. Trimming took 5 bases from V and 9 from J; bases not matched to a gene: 17. Germline CDR1 is SNHLY and CDR2 is FYNNEI. The CDR3 contains 17 residues. In DNA form, the CDR3 reads TGTGCCAGCAGTCCCTGGGGTGGACAGGGGATAGGAGGTGAGCAGTTCTTC. As protein: CASSPWGGQGIGGEQFF.

The chain carries TRBV7-9 and TRBJ2-7; 7 bases fit TRBD1. V trimming: 5 bases; J trimming: 2 bases; junction bases outside the gene matches: 15. This CDR3 region has 17 residues. Germline V gene sequence: CDR1 SEHNR, CDR2 FQNEAQ (reference sequence). This chain's CDR3 is CASSQPPTGARPYEQYF. The CDR3 nucleotides are TGTGCCAGCAGCCAACCCCCTACAGGGGCAAGGCCCTACGAGCAGTACTTC. Complete variable domain (other parts from reference TRBV7-9 and TRBJ2-7): DTGVSQNPRHKITKRGQNVTFRCDPISEHNRLYWYRQTLGQGPEFLTYFQNEAQLEKSRLLSDRFSAERPKGSFSTLEIQRTEQGDSAMYLCASSQPPTGARPYEQYFGPGTRLTVT.

The chain is built from TRBV27 and TRBJ2-1, with TRBD1 identical over 7 bases. Germline loops: CDR1 MNHEY, CDR2 SMNVEV (reference sequence). This CDR3 is 15 amino acids long. J gave up 8 bases and V 4 bases, and 11 bases lay outside the gene matches. CDR3 region: CASSSPQGWGDEQFF. The DNA for the CDR3 is TGTGCCAGCAGTTCACCACAGGGGTGGGGCGATGAGCAGTTCTTC.

The rearrangement links TRBV7-9 to TRBJ2-5; 10 nucleotides align to TRBD1. V lost 6 bases, J lost 1 base, and 8 bases stayed unmatched. Per the germline V gene, CDR1 is SEHNR and CDR2 is FQNEAQ (reference sequence). This CDR3 has 16 amino acids. This CDR3 is CASRRTGTGVQETQYF. The CDR3, as DNA: TGTGCCAGCAGACGTACCGGGACAGGGGTCCAAGAGACCCAGTACTTC.

This clonotype is a singleton in its sample. The chain combines TRBV10-2 with TRBJ1-2; a weak D match, TRBD1 (5 bases). Germline V gene data show CDR1 as WSHSY and CDR2 as SAAADI. This CDR3 comprises 14 residues. The V and J ends lost 8 bases and 5 bases respectively, with 18 bases between them. CDR3 residues: CASCPLTVSYGYTF. The DNA of the CDR3 is TGCGCCAGCTGCCCGCTGACAGTGTCGTATGGCTACACCTTC.

Comment on this clonotype: The junction does not match germline at one end; this may be a read error. The chain combines TRBV27 with TRBJ2-1; TRBD2 might be the D (5 bases). The germline V gene encodes CDR1 MNHEY and CDR2 SMNVEV (reference sequence). This CDR3 contains 13 residues. The CDR3 loop reads CASSPVTTNQQFF. The CDR3 DNA is TGTGCCAGCAGTCCTGTGACTACCAATCAGCAGTTCTTC.

The chain carries TRBV27 and TRBJ2-7, with TRBD2 identical over 9 bases. The CDR3 contains 14 residues. Germline-derived CDR1 and CDR2 are MNHEY and SMNVEV (reference sequence). V was pared by 6 bases and J by 8 bases, with 11 bases of the junction left unmatched. The CDR3 protein is CASSDRGLAPKQYF. The CDR3 DNA follows: TGTGCCAGCAGCGATAGAGGACTAGCGCCAAAGCAGTACTTC.

This clonotype was counted a single time. The chain couples TRBV27 to TRBJ2-3; the D gene is possibly TRBD1 (6 bases). The CDR3 length is 15 residues. V was pared by 4 bases and J by 2 bases, with 13 bases between. The germline V gene encodes CDR1 MNHEY and CDR2 SMNVEV (reference sequence). CDR3 residues: CASSSRGSLTDTQYF. The CDR3 coding sequence is TGTGCCAGCAGTTCCAGGGGTTCGCTCACAGATACGCAGTATTTT.

This chain uses TRBV13 with TRBJ2-1; 11 bases match TRBD2. The germline gives CDR1 PRHDT, CDR2 FYEKMQ (reference sequence). There are 16 residues in the CDR3. V gave up 3 bases and J gave up 5 bases; unmatched junction bases: 6. The CDR3 DNA sequence: TGTGCCAGCAGCTTCCCGACTAGCGGGGAACACAATGAGCAGTTCTTC. Its protein product is CASSFPTSGEHNEQFF.

This sequence joins TRBV27 and TRBJ1-2; no clear D gene. CDR3 length: 16 residues. CDR1 MNHEY and CDR2 SMNVEV come from the germline V gene (reference sequence). With 1 base removed from V and 4 bases from J, the gap between germline ends came to 16 bases. In DNA, the CDR3 is TGTGCCAGCAGTTTATTCCCCGGGCAGCCCGTCTATGGCTACACCTTC. Its protein product is CASSLFPGQPVYGYTF.

A word on this clonotype: Possible read error: a much larger clone is one base away. The V gene is TRBV24-1, the J gene TRBJ2-2; TRBD2 might be the D (5 bases). V lost 9 bases and J lost 8, with 15 bases in between. This CDR3 spans 13 amino acids. Germline CDR1 is KGHDR and CDR2 is SFDVKD. CDR3 region: CATCTTAAGELFF. The CDR3 DNA is TGTGCCACCTGTACAACAGCGGCGGGGGAGCTGTTTTTT.

This chain uses TRBV2 with TRBJ2-3; no definite D call. CDR1 SNHLY and CDR2 FYNNEI come from the germline V gene. Between the trimmed V and J ends, which lost 3 bases and 2 bases, there was a span of 6 bases. The CDR3 extends over 13 amino acids. This chain's CDR3 is CASSEPHTDTQYF. The CDR3 region has the DNA TGTGCCAGCAGTGAGCCCCACACAGATACGCAGTATTTT.

The J gene is TRBJ2-1, the V gene TRBV28; 9 nucleotides align to TRBD2. The junction had 8 bases not matched to a gene; V was cut back by 4 bases and J by 4 bases. The CDR3 loop spans 16 amino acids. The germline gives CDR1 MDHEN, CDR2 SYDVKM. The CDR3 DNA is TGTGCCAGCAGTTCCATGACTAGCGGCTATTACAATGAGCAGTTCTTC. Translation gives CASSSMTSGYYNEQFF. The full variable domain, with the rest looked up from reference TRBV28 and TRBJ2-1, is DVKVTQSSRYLVKRTGEKVFLECVQDMDHENMFWYRQDPGLGLRLIYFSYDVKMKEKGDIPEGYSVSREKKERFSLILESASTNQTSMYLCASSSMTSGYYNEQFFGPGTRLTVL.

In this sample, this clonotype turned up a few times. The chain joins TRBV19 to TRBJ2-1, with D perhaps assigned TRBD1 or TRBD2 (6 bases each). The CDR3 covers 13 residues. V was pared by 7 bases and J by 4 bases, with 11 bases between. Germline CDR1 and CDR2: LNHDA and SQIVND (reference sequence). The CDR3 sequence is CASKGGIYNEQFF. The DNA for the CDR3 is TGTGCCAGTAAAGGGGGGATTTACAATGAGCAGTTCTTC.